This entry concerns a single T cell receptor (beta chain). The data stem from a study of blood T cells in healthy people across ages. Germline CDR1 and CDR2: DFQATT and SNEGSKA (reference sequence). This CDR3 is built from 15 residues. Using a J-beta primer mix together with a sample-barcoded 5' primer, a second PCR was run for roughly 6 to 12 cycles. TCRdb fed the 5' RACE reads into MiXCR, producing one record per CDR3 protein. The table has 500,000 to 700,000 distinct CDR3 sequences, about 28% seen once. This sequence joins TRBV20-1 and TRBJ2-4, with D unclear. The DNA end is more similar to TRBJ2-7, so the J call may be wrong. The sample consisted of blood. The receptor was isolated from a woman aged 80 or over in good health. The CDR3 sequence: CSAISQNTNAYEQYF. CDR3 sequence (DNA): TGCAGTGCTATTTCCCAAAATACCAATGCCTACGAGCAGTACTTC.